A single TCR beta chain is shown here with its context. What it recognizes is unknown. The data belong to a study of CD8+ T cells in alopecia areata. Turning to the study itself: Treated patients swallowed 5 to 10 mg of oral tofacitinib twice daily. Severity of treated patients was scored by affected scalp percentage.

Germline CDR1 is SNHLY and CDR2 is FYNNEI. The germline V and J ends were trimmed by 6 bases and 1 base, with 14 bases remaining between them. The CDR3 loop spans 15 amino acids. Study-wide results and limits: Scalp samples also yield sequences of resident alphabeta T cells from normal skin. Persistence in scalp and blood during tofacitinib was observed for many expanded lesional clones.

Sequencing templates came from extracted RNA that was reverse transcribed into cDNA. Repertoires were generated with immunoSEQ multiplex PCR, while TCRdb's copy carries only in-frame clones and drops some. The data contain 90,000 to 120,000 clones, roughly 84% of them singletons. As to treatment: oral pan-JAK inhibitor, 5-10 mg twice daily. This TCR was recovered from a human donor with alopecia areata. Specimen: CD8+ T cells sorted from blood, collected at week 24, from a patient treated with tofacitinib. The J gene is TRBJ2-3, the V gene TRBV2; D uncertain. The DNA for the CDR3 is TGTGCCAGCAGACCAGGCCAATGGGGCACAGATACGCAGTATTTT. Translation: CASRPGQWGTDTQYF.